This TCR beta chain was sequenced for a study of blood T cells in healthy people across ages. The length of the CDR3 is 18 residues. Trimming removed 0 bases at V and 0 bases at J, with 17 bases between. Germline CDR1 LGHNA, CDR2 YSLEER. Sample-barcoded 5' priming and a J-beta primer mix drove a second PCR of about 6 to 12 cycles. TCRdb called the 5' RACE reads again in MiXCR, with one record for every CDR3 protein. The data show over a million distinct CDR3 sequences, with almost 25% seen just once and less than 0.85% held by the top ten. This clonotype was seen a few times. The sample was also reused in another study, on T cells of mothers and their children.

Sequencing was carried out using blood. The rearrangement joins TRBV4-3 to TRBJ1-1; D gene ambiguous. The origin of this receptor is a girl aged 2 to 9 in good health. The CDR3 DNA sequence: TGCGCCAGCAGCCAAGATCTTGAGTTTCCGTGGGTGAACACTGAAGCTTTCTTT. It specifies CASSQDLEFPWVNTEAFF.